This T cell receptor (beta chain) was identified in a study of human T cells and chemical hapten exposure. Documented time point: patch test 2, 6 weeks after DPC sensitization. Treatment described: therapeutic diphenylcyclopropenone sensitization with weekly scalp DPC. This clonotype was picked up a small number of times. One entry per CDR3 protein, called by TCRdb with MiXCR from the RACE reads. The table includes 65,000 to 90,000 distinct CDR3 sequences, less than 8% detected once. V gave up 5 bases and J gave up 7 bases, with 20 bases separating them. Per germline, CDR1 LGHDT and CDR2 YNNKEL (reference sequence). The CDR3 is 16 amino acids.

Sequenced material: whole blood, taken in connection with sensitization to the hapten diphenylcyclopropenone (DPC). V and J are TRBV3-1 and TRBJ1-4, with D possibly TRBD1 on 5 matching bases. The TCR originated in a woman younger than 45 with alopecia areata. Some clones in this sample may be carry-over from other donors' samples. In DNA, the CDR3 is TGTGCCAGCAGCATTCAAGGGAAGGGGAACTCTGAAAAACTGTTTTTT. It specifies CASSIQGKGNSEKLFF.